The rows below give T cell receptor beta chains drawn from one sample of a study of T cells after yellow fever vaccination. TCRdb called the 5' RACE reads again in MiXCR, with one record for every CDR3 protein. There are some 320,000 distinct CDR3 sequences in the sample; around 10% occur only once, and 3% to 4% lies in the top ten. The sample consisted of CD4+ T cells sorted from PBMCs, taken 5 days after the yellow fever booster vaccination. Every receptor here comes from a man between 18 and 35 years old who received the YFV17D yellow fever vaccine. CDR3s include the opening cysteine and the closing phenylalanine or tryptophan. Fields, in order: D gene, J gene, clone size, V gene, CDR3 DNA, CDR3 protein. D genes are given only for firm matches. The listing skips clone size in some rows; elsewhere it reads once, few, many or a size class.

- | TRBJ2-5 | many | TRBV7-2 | TGTGCCAGCAGCTTAGTTGGAGGGCAAACGATAGCAGCCCAGTACTTC | CASSLVGGQTIAAQYF
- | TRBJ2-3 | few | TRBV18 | TGTGCCAGCTCACCCTTCAGGGACCCTAGCACAGATACGCAGTATTTT | CASSPFRDPSTDTQYF
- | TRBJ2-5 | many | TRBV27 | TGTGCCAGCAGTGACAGTTGGGGCGGGGAGACCCAGTACTTC | CASSDSWGGETQYF
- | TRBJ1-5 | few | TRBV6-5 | TGTGCCAGCAGTGAGGGAACTTCGGTTCAGCCCCAGCATTTT | CASSEGTSVQPQHF
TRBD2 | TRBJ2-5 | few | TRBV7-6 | TGTGCCAGCAGCTTAGCGGTCGGACTAGGGACCCAGTACTTC | CASSLAVGLGTQYF
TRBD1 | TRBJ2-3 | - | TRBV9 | TGTGCCAGCAGCGACACAGGGGGCCGCCCGCAGTATTTT | CASSDTGGRPQYF
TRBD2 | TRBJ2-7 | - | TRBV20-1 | TGCAGTGCCACCCTTGTAGGCGGGGGAGAGCAGTACTTC | CSATLVGGGEQYF
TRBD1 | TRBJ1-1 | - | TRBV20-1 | TGCAGTGCTAGAATCTCAGGGGGATTTGAAGCTTTCTTT | CSARISGGFEAFF
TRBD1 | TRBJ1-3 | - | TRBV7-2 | TGTGCCAGCAACCTAGGACAGGGGAAAGTATATTTT | CASNLGQGKVYF
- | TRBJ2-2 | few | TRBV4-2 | TGTGCCAGCAGCCAAGACTCACTTAAATCCACCGGGGAGCTGTTTTTT | CASSQDSLKSTGELFF
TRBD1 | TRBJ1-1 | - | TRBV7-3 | TGTGCCAGCAGCCCGAGACAGGGTCTCACTGAAGCTTTCTTT | CASSPRQGLTEAFF
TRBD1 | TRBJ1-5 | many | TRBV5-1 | TGCGCCAGCAGCTTGGGGGACAGCGTAGATCAGCCCCAGCATTTT | CASSLGDSVDQPQHF
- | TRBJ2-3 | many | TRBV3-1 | TGTGCCAGCAGCCAAGATAGATTCTCAGAGGATACGCAGTATTTT | CASSQDRFSEDTQYF
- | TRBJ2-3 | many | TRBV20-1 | TGCAGTGCTCAGACCGGGGATGGCTCAGATACGCAGTATTTT | CSAQTGDGSDTQYF
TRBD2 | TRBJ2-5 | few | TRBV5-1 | TGCGCCAGCAGCTTGGTGACTAGCGGGGGGAAGGGGGCCGTCCAAGAGACCCAGTACTTC | CASSLVTSGGKGAVQETQYF
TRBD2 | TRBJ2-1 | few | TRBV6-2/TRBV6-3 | TGTGCCAGCAGACTACTAGCGGGGGTTAGCAATGAGCAGTTCTTC | CASRLLAGVSNEQFF
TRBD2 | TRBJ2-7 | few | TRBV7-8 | TGTGCCAGCAGCTCCCCCGGGACTAGCTCCTACGAGCAGTACTTC | CASSSPGTSSYEQYF
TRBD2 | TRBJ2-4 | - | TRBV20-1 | TGCAGTGCCCAGCGGGGGGGAAAAAACATTCAGTACTTC | CSAQRGGKNIQYF
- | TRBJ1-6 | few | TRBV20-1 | TGCAGTGCTAGGGTCCCGGGAAGGAATTCACCCCTCCACTTT | CSARVPGRNSPLHF
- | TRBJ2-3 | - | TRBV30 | TGTGCATGCAGATGGCAAACCACACATACGCAGTATTTT | CACRWQTTHTQYF
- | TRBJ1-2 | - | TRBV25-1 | TGTGCCAGCAGTGAATATAATGGGCAGGGAAGAGGCTACACCTTC | CASSEYNGQGRGYTF
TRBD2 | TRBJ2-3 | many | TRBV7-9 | TGTGCCAGCAGCCCCCCGATAGCGGGGGGCACAGATACGCAGTATTTT | CASSPPIAGGTDTQYF
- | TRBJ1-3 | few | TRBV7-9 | TGTGCCAGCAGCTTAGTCGACAATCTCTCTGGAAACACCATATATTTT | CASSLVDNLSGNTIYF
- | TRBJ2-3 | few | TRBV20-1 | TGCAGTGCTAGACCGTCCGGTCCAGATACGCAGTATTTT | CSARPSGPDTQYF
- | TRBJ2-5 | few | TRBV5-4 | TGTGCCAGCAGCCGGGACCCTTTGGAGACCCAGTACTTC | CASSRDPLETQYF
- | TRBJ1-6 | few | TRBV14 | TGTGCCAGCAGCCAAGATCTCCATCAGGGGCTATCGGGTTCACCCCTCCACTTT | CASSQDLHQGLSGSPLHF
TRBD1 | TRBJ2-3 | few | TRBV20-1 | TGCAGTGCTAACGGGGGACAGGGGTCGACAGATACGCAGTATTTT | CSANGGQGSTDTQYF
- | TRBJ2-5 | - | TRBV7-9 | TGTGCCAGCAGCTTAGATACGGGTTACCAAGAGACCCAGTACTTC | CASSLDTGYQETQYF
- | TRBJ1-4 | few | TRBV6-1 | TGTGCCAGCAGTGGAAGGGGTGAAAATGAAAAACTGTTTTTT | CASSGRGENEKLFF
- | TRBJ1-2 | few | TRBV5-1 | TGCGCCAGCAGCTTGGTTGGGAGAAACTATGGCTACACCTTC | CASSLVGRNYGYTF
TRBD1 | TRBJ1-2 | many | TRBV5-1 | TGCGCCAGCAGCCCGGGACAGGGGAACTATGGCTACACCTTC | CASSPGQGNYGYTF
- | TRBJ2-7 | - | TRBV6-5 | TGTGCCAGCAGTTGGGGGACACCTACCCGCGAGCAGTACTTC | CASSWGTPTREQYF
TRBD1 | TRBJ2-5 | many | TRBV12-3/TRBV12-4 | TGTGCCAGCAGTTTCCCCGGGACAGGGCAAGAGACCCAGTACTTC | CASSFPGTGQETQYF
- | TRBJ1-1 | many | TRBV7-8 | TGTGCCAGCAGCTTAGATCTGGGCACTGAAGCTTTCTTT | CASSLDLGTEAFF
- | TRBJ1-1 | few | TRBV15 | TGTGCCACCAGACAGAGCATGAACACTGAAGCTTTCTTT | CATRQSMNTEAFF
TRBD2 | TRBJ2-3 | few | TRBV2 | TGTGCCAGTATCGGGACTAGCGGGGGGAGCACAGATACGCAGTATTTT | CASIGTSGGSTDTQYF
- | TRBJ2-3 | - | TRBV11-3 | TGTGCCAGCAGCTCGGGGGGCTTAACAGATACGCAGTATTTT | CASSSGGLTDTQYF
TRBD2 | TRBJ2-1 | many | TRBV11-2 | TGTGCCAGCAGCCCATTTAGCGGGGGCACAAATGAGCAGTTCTTC | CASSPFSGGTNEQFF
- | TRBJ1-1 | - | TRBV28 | TGTGCCAGCAGTCCCTCGAGGACTGAAGCTTTCTTT | CASSPSRTEAFF
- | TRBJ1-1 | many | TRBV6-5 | TGTGCCAGCAGCACCGGGGGGGAGGGAGCTTTCTTT | CASSTGGEGAFF